The T cell receptor (beta chain) described here comes from a study of T cells after yellow fever vaccination. Study-wide findings and caveats: A large majority of primary-vaccination clones showed up again after the booster (96% CD4, about 90% CD8).

Via MiXCR, TCRdb re-called the 5' RACE reads, giving one row per CDR3 protein. The sample lists 90,000 to 130,000 distinct CDR3 sequences, 8.4% seen once, with approximately 24% in the top ten. Worth noting for this clonotype: The antigen remains undetermined.

The sequence was collected from a man aged 25-45 years who received the YFV17D yellow fever vaccine. The input for sequencing was CD8+ T cells sorted from PBMCs, taken 45 days after the yellow fever booster vaccination.

The CDR3 DNA reads as TGTGCCAGCAGCTTATCTGTCCCGGGATCCTACGAGCAGTACTTC. As protein: CASSLSVPGSYEQYF. The chain combines TRBV7-9 with TRBJ2-7; D might be TRBD2 (5 bases). The V end lost 2 bases, the J end lost 1 base, and 12 bases lay between the germline ends. From germline, CDR1 is SEHNR and CDR2 FQNEAQ (reference sequence). The CDR3 length is 15 residues.